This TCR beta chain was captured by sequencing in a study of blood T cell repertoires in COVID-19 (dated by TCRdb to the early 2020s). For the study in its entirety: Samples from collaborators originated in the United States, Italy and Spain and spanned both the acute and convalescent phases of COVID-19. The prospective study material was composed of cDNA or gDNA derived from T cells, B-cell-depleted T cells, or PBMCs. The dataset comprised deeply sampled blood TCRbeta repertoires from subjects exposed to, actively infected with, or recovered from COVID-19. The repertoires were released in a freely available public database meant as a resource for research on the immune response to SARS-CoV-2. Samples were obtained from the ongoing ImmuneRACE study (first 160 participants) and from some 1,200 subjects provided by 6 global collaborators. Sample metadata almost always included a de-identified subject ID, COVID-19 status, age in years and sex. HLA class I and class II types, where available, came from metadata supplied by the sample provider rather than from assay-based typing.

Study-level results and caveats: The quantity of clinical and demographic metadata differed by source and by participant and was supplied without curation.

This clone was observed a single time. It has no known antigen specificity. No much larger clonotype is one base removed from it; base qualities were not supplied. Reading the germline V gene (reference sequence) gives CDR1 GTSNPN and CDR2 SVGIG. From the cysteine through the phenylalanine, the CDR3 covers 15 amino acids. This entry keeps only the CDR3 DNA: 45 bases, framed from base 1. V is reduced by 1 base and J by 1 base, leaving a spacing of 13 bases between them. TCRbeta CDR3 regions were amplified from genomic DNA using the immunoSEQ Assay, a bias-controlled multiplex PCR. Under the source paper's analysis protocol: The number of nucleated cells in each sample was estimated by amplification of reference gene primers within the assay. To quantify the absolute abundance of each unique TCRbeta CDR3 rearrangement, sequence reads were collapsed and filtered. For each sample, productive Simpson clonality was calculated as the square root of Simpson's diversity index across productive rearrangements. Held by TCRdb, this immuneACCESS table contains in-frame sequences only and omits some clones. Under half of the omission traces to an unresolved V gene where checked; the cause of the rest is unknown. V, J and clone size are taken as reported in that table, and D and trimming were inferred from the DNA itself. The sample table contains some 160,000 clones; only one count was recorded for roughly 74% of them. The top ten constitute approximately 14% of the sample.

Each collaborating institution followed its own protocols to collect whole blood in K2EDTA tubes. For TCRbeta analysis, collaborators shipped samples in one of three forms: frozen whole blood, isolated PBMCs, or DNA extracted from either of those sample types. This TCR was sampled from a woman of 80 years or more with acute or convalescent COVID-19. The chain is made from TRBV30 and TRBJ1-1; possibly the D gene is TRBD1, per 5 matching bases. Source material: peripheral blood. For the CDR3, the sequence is CAWSATGLPNTEAFF. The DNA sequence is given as TGTGCCTGGAGTGCAACGGGACTGCCGAACACTGAAGCTTTCTTT.